A selection of T cell receptor beta chains follows, all from one sample in a study of blood T cells in healthy people across ages. TCRdb passed the 5' RACE reads through MiXCR, listing each CDR3 protein once. The table includes about 1 million distinct CDR3 sequences, 35% to 55% detected once. Sample: blood. These receptors all stem from a woman aged 60-75 years in good health. CDR3s include the opening cysteine and the closing phenylalanine or tryptophan. D genes are given only for firm matches. Clone size, where shown, is once, few, many, or a class for clones that have expanded.

J	size	D	V	DNA	CDR3
TRBJ2-3	-	-	TRBV9	TGTGCCAGCAGCGTAGTTTCTAGCTCCAGCACAGATACGCAGTATTTT	CASSVVSSSSTDTQYF
TRBJ1-4	-	-	TRBV5-1	TGCGCCAGCAGCTTGTTAGGTGACCGTAATGAAAAACTGTTTTTT	CASSLLGDRNEKLFF
TRBJ2-3	-	-	TRBV2	TGTGCCAGTGGGAGCAACTTCCTCACAGATACGCAGTATTTT	CASGSNFLTDTQYF
TRBJ2-7	-	TRBD2	TRBV9	TGTGCCAGCAGCGTAGAATCTAGCGGGCCTTACGAGCAGTACTTC	CASSVESSGPYEQYF
TRBJ2-5	many	-	TRBV5-1	TGCGCCAGCAGCTCGACAGGAGGCCAAGAGACCCAGTACTTC	CASSSTGGQETQYF
TRBJ2-1	once	TRBD2	TRBV12-3/TRBV12-4	TGTGCCAGCAGTTTATTTCTAGCGGGCTCCTACAATGAGCAGTTCTTC	CASSLFLAGSYNEQFF
TRBJ2-3	-	-	TRBV3-1	TGTGCCAGCAGCCAAGATGGTGGCGGGGATACAGATACGCAGTATTTT	CASSQDGGGDTDTQYF
TRBJ2-1	few	TRBD2	TRBV13	TGTGCCAGCAGCTTGAGGGGCGGGTCGGGACTAGTAGTTGATGAGCAGTTCTTC	CASSLRGGSGLVVDEQFF
TRBJ2-7	few	TRBD2	TRBV18	TGTGCCAGCTCTCCCCTACCACCGCGACTAGCGGGAGGCTTGTACGAGCAGTACTTC	CASSPLPPRLAGGLYEQYF
TRBJ2-7	-	TRBD1	TRBV18	TGTGCCAGCTCACAAACCGGGACAGGGATCTACGAGCAGTACTTC	CASSQTGTGIYEQYF
TRBJ2-7	-	TRBD2	TRBV29-1	TGCAGCGTTGAATTAAGGTCTAGCGGGAGTTACGAGCAGTACTTC	CSVELRSSGSYEQYF
TRBJ2-1	-	TRBD1	TRBV10-2	TGCGCCAGCAGAAAAACAGGGGGCGGAAGGAATGAGCAGTTCTTC	CASRKTGGGRNEQFF
TRBJ2-1	few	-	TRBV27	TGTGCCAGCAGTGATAGCCGCGAGAGCTACAATGAGCAGTTCTTC	CASSDSRESYNEQFF
TRBJ2-7	few	-	TRBV9	TGTGCCAGCAGCATTGGACTTTCCTACGAGCAGTACTTC	CASSIGLSYEQYF
TRBJ2-3	-	-	TRBV5-1	TGCGCCAGCAGCCCAATCTCGACGGTCTCTAGCACAGATACGCAGTATTTT	CASSPISTVSSTDTQYF
TRBJ1-2	-	-	TRBV6-5	TGTGCCAGCAAGCCAGGGGTCAACTATAGCTACACCTTC	CASKPGVNYSYTF